The 29 T cell receptor beta chains listed next were all sequenced from one sample in a study of T cell changes during pregnancy in multiple sclerosis. The table came from immunoSEQ multiplex PCR; TCRdb's copy has only in-frame clones and leaves some out. Of about 38,000 clones detected, more than 90% appear once; the ten largest clones hold over 10%. The sample here was CD8+ T cells from peripheral blood mononuclear cells, taken after pregnancy. Every receptor here comes from a female donor with multiple sclerosis, enrolled in a pregnancy study.

The chain is built from TRBV11-1 and TRBJ2-1; D perhaps matches TRBD2 (6 bases). The CDR3 has 15 residues. Germline V CDR1 and CDR2: SGHAT, FQDESV (reference sequence). The V gene lost 1 base and the J gene lost 4 bases, with 11 bases spanning the gap. The CDR3 loop reads CASSLGLAFYNEQFF. The CDR3 nucleotides are TGTGCCAGCAGCTTAGGGCTAGCGTTTTACAATGAGCAGTTCTTC.

The chain couples TRBV7-6 to TRBJ1-2; 9 nucleotides agree with TRBD1. The CDR3 consists of 14 residues. V was clipped by 5 bases and J by 6 bases; unmatched bases: 7. Per the germline V gene, CDR1 is SGHVS and CDR2 is FNYEAQ. The CDR3 protein is CASSPYTGGDGYTF. The CDR3 coding sequence is TGTGCCAGCAGCCCTTATACAGGGGGCGATGGCTACACCTTC.

The gene calls are TRBV27 and TRBJ2-7; 8 nucleotides line up with TRBD1. Germline CDR1 and CDR2: MNHEY and SMNVEV (reference sequence). J was trimmed by 2 bases and V by 2 bases; bases with no gene match: 5. CDR3 size: 15 residues. CDR3: CASSLGGQATYEQYF. The CDR3 bases are TGTGCCAGCAGTTTAGGGGGACAGGCTACCTACGAGCAGTACTTC.

This clone was detected only once. This chain uses TRBV7-9 with TRBJ2-1; 7 bases are a match to TRBD1. The V gene end was trimmed by 5 bases and the J gene end by 7 bases; junction bases not matched to a gene: 8. CDR1 and CDR2 from the germline V gene are SEHNR and FQNEAQ (reference sequence). The length of the CDR3 is 14 residues. The CDR3 DNA is TGTGCCAGCAGCCTAGACAACAGGGGAAATGAGCAGTTCTTC. This encodes CASSLDNRGNEQFF.

The chain couples TRBV6-1 to TRBJ1-5; 8 nucleotides line up with TRBD1. J lost 2 bases, V lost 5 bases, and 5 bases had no gene match. Germline V gene sequence: CDR1 MNHNS, CDR2 SASEGT. The CDR3 is 15 amino acids. The CDR3 DNA reads as TGTGCCAGCAGTTTGGACAGGGTGGGCAATCAGCCCCAGCATTTT. Protein product: CASSLDRVGNQPQHF.

V and J are TRBV5-4 and TRBJ2-4; TRBD1 agrees at 9 bases. The CDR3 extends over 16 amino acids. Germline V gene lookup returns CDR1 SGHNT and CDR2 YYREEE (reference sequence). After removal of 4 bases from V and 5 bases from J, the junction contained 10 bases not matched to a gene. The CDR3 DNA sequence: TGTGCCAGCAGCCCCGGGACAGGGATCAGCGAAAACATTCAGTACTTC. It codes for CASSPGTGISENIQYF. Looking up the rest from reference TRBV5-4 and TRBJ2-4 gives the full variable domain: ETGVTQSPTHLIKTRGQQVTLRCSSQSGHNTVSWYQQALGQGPQFIFQYYREEENGRGNFPPRFSGLQFPNYSSELNVNALELDDSALYLCASSPGTGISENIQYFGAGTRLSVL.

The rearrangement uses TRBV28 and TRBJ2-1, with TRBD2 identical over 8 bases. The CDR3 spans 15 residues. J was trimmed by 0 bases and V by 7 bases; bases with no gene match: 5. Germline-derived CDR1 and CDR2 are MDHEN and SYDVKM. The CDR3 sequence is CASKDSGISYNEQFF. CDR3 DNA sequence: TGTGCCAGCAAGGATAGCGGGATCTCCTACAATGAGCAGTTCTTC.

This sequence joins TRBV7-9 and TRBJ2-5; 8 bases agree with TRBD1. This CDR3 is built from 16 residues. Germline CDR1 is SEHNR and CDR2 is FQNEAQ (reference sequence). J gave up 2 bases and V 5 bases, and 10 bases lay outside the gene matches. This CDR3 is CASSPTDRGPQETQYF. For the CDR3, the DNA is TGTGCCAGCAGCCCGACAGACAGGGGCCCTCAAGAGACCCAGTACTTC.

This clone is a singleton in its sample. The CDR3 coding sequence is TGTGCCAGCAGTAAAAATCCGGGACAGGCGGATCAGCCCCAGCATTTT. Translation: CASSKNPGQADQPQHF. The chain employs TRBV7-8 and TRBJ1-5, with 8 nucleotides matching TRBD1. Germline V gives CDR1 SGHVS, CDR2 FQNEAQ. The CDR3 runs to 16 residues. V lost 6 bases and J lost 5; bases outside the gene matches: 12.

This rearrangement joins TRBV9 to TRBJ2-1, with D maybe TRBD1 (7 bases). CDR1 is SGDLS and CDR2 is YYNGEE in the germline V gene. The CDR3 length is 17 residues. Deletions cut 0 bases from V and 0 bases from J, with 13 bases between. The CDR3 nucleotides are TGTGCCAGCAGCGTAGCTTCGCAGGGGGGCTCCTACAATGAGCAGTTCTTC. Translating gives CASSVASQGGSYNEQFF.

The chain combines TRBV7-9 with TRBJ1-4; 10 bases line up with TRBD1. CDR1 and CDR2 from the germline V gene are SEHNR and FQNEAQ (reference sequence). The CDR3 runs to 17 residues. The V gene end was trimmed by 6 bases and the J gene end by 8 bases; junction bases not matched to a gene: 15. The CDR3 sequence: CASSIDRGREGEEKLFF. The CDR3 nucleotides read TGTGCCAGCAGTATCGACAGGGGGCGCGAGGGGGAGGAAAAACTGTTTTTT.

This clone has only one observation. The rearrangement uses TRBV9 and TRBJ2-3; 9 bases are a match to TRBD2. Germline V lookup: CDR1 SGDLS, CDR2 YYNGEE. This CDR3 region has 21 residues. Trimming cost V 1 base and J 2 bases; bases outside gene matches: 20. Here the CDR3 reads CASSVTPSGGRETSYTDTQYF. The CDR3 DNA follows: TGTGCCAGCAGCGTAACCCCTAGTGGCGGGAGGGAGACTTCCTACACAGATACGCAGTATTTT.

The V and J genes are TRBV29-1 and TRBJ2-1; 8 bases line up with TRBD1. The CDR3 is 15 residues long. Unmatched junction bases numbered 6, after V lost 5 bases and J lost 0 bases. Looked up from germline, CDR1 is SQVTM and CDR2 is ANQGSEA. Written as DNA, the CDR3 is TGCAGCGTTCAGGGGGCAGTCTCCTCCTACAATGAGCAGTTCTTC. As protein: CSVQGAVSSYNEQFF.

The chain couples TRBV6-1 to TRBJ2-7, with 8 bases that match TRBD1. Unmatched junction bases numbered 6, after V lost 2 bases and J lost 0 bases. Germline V gene lookup returns CDR1 MNHNS and CDR2 SASEGT. The CDR3 length is 16 residues. CDR3 sequence reads: CASSEWGQVFSYEQYF. The CDR3 DNA reads TGTGCCAGCAGTGAATGGGGACAGGTTTTCTCCTACGAGCAGTACTTC.

This chain joins TRBV7-9 and TRBJ1-2, with 7 bases identical to TRBD1. The CDR3 contains 16 residues. V lost 2 bases to trimming and J lost 3 bases; unmatched junction nucleotides: 9. Germline CDR1 is SEHNR and CDR2 is FQNEAQ (reference sequence). The CDR3 DNA is TGTGCCAGCAGCTTACCCAGAGGGGGCGCGGACTATGGCTACACCTTC. Its protein is CASSLPRGGADYGYTF. The variable domain in full, completed from reference TRBV7-9 and TRBJ1-2, reads DTGVSQNPRHKITKRGQNVTFRCDPISEHNRLYWYRQTLGQGPEFLTYFQNEAQLEKSRLLSDRFSAERPKGSFSTLEIQRTEQGDSAMYLCASSLPRGGADYGYTFGSGTRLTVV.

The gene calls are TRBV9 and TRBJ2-3, with D maybe TRBD1 (5 bases). The germline gives CDR1 SGDLS, CDR2 YYNGEE. The CDR3 is 17 amino acids. V lost 0 bases and J lost 2, with 16 bases in between. The CDR3 sequence: CASSVATGGRPTDTQYF. CDR3 in DNA: TGTGCCAGCAGCGTAGCTACAGGCGGACGCCCCACAGATACGCAGTATTTT.

This chain joins TRBV6-6 and TRBJ2-7, with 10 bases that match TRBD1. V shed 4 bases and J 3 bases; nucleotides not matched to a gene: 3. In germline, CDR1 is MNHNY, CDR2 SVGAGI (reference sequence). The CDR3 has 14 residues. Here the CDR3 DNA reads TGTGCCAGCAGTTCGGGGACAGGGGTCTACGAGCAGTACTTC. Amino acids: CASSSGTGVYEQYF.

This clone was recorded a few times. The V gene is TRBV27, the J gene TRBJ1-5; tentatively, D is TRBD1 (5 bases). Germline CDR1 and CDR2: MNHEY and SMNVEV (reference sequence). The CDR3 loop spans 16 amino acids. V gave up 4 bases and J gave up 4 bases, with 17 bases separating them. CDR3 amino acids: CASSSLQGGVNQPQHF. Written as DNA, the CDR3 is TGTGCCAGCAGTTCCCTCCAGGGTGGCGTGAATCAGCCCCAGCATTTT.

This clone was recorded once. The rearrangement joins TRBV5-4 to TRBJ2-1; 11 bases map to TRBD1. The CDR3 consists of 15 residues. The germline V gene encodes CDR1 SGHNT and CDR2 YYREEE (reference sequence). The J segment lost 8 bases and the V segment lost 4 bases, leaving 8 bases of the junction unmatched. The CDR3 is CASSLRTGGKDEQFF. The CDR3 region has the DNA TGTGCCAGCAGCCTAAGGACAGGGGGCAAGGATGAGCAGTTCTTC.

The chain is built from TRBV7-9 and TRBJ2-3; perhaps TRBD2 as D (5 bases). Trimming pared 5 bases from V and 5 bases from J, leaving 14 bases between. The CDR3 is 14 amino acids. Germline V lookup: CDR1 SEHNR, CDR2 FQNEAQ (reference sequence). The CDR3 nucleotides read TGTGCCAGCAGCCCGGGGTCGGAGATAGATACGCAGTATTTT. It specifies CASSPGSEIDTQYF.

V is TRBV10-3 and J is TRBJ2-7; 7 bases are shared with TRBD2. CDR1 and CDR2 (germline): ENHRY, SYGVKD. There are 14 residues in the CDR3. After removal of 0 bases from V and 3 bases from J, the junction contained 2 bases not matched to a gene. The CDR3 bases are TGTGCCATCAGTGAGTCGAGGGACTACTACGAGCAGTACTTC. It is translated as CAISESRDYYEQYF.

This clone has just one count. The chain couples TRBV7-2 to TRBJ2-2; 7 nucleotides align to TRBD2. This CDR3 is built from 16 residues. Losses at the gene ends were 5 bases for V and 7 bases for J; bases not matched to a gene: 13. Germline lookup yields CDR1 SGHTA and CDR2 FQGNSA. CDR3 amino acids: CASSVVQRGRHGELFF. In DNA, the CDR3 is TGTGCCAGCAGCGTAGTACAGCGGGGACGACACGGGGAGCTGTTTTTT.

This chain links TRBV27 with TRBJ1-2; no firm D call. V was pared by 2 bases and J by 0 bases, with 7 bases between. The CDR3 loop spans 14 amino acids. Germline V gene sequence: CDR1 MNHEY, CDR2 SMNVEV (reference sequence). The CDR3 DNA follows: TGTGCCAGCAGTTTAGCAGGCCCTAACTATGGCTACACCTTC. Residues: CASSLAGPNYGYTF.

This clone appeared once. This chain links TRBV27 with TRBJ1-2; D is uncertain. The CDR3 has 13 amino acids. Trimming removed 4 bases at V and 2 bases at J, with 8 bases between. The germline V gene encodes CDR1 MNHEY and CDR2 SMNVEV (reference sequence). The CDR3 region has the DNA TGTGCCAGCAGTTACCGGGTCAACTATGGCTACACCTTC. Its protein is CASSYRVNYGYTF.

The chain links TRBV9 to TRBJ2-1; TRBD2 is a possible D gene (5 bases). The CDR3 spans 15 residues. The ends were cut back, 0 bases at V and 3 bases at J, with 10 bases in the middle. CDR1 and CDR2 (germline): SGDLS, YYNGEE. CDR3: CASSVAAELYNEQFF. The CDR3 DNA reads as TGTGCCAGCAGCGTAGCAGCGGAGCTCTACAATGAGCAGTTCTTC.

V and J are TRBV19 and TRBJ2-3; perhaps TRBD2 as D (5 bases). The V gene lost 5 bases and the J gene lost 10 bases, with 13 bases spanning the gap. CDR3 length equals 12 residues. Germline V CDR1 and CDR2: LNHDA, SQIVND (reference sequence). The CDR3 loop is CASSSAAPAQYF. CDR3 DNA: TGTGCCAGTAGTTCAGCGGCCCCTGCGCAGTATTTT. Full variable domain (rest looked up from reference TRBV19 and TRBJ2-3): DGGITQSPKYLFRKEGQNVTLSCEQNLNHDAMYWYRQDPGQGLRLIYYSQIVNDFQKGDIAEGYSVSREKKESFPLTVTSAQKNPTAFYLCASSSAAPAQYFGPGTRLTVL.

The gene calls are TRBV29-1 and TRBJ1-5; 9 bases align to TRBD1. The CDR3 totals 13 residues. V lost 6 bases, J lost 4 bases, and 4 bases stayed unmatched. Germline V gene sequence: CDR1 SQVTM, CDR2 ANQGSEA. The CDR3 nucleotides are TGCAGCGTGGGAGACAGGGGGAATCAGCCCCAGCATTTT. Translating gives CSVGDRGNQPQHF.

The J gene is TRBJ2-7, the V gene TRBV23-1; weak D call: TRBD1 (6 bases). TRBV23-1 qualifies as an ORF whose function is uncertain. V gave up 1 base and J gave up 2 bases, with 18 bases separating them. There are 17 residues in the CDR3. Written as DNA, the CDR3 is TGCGCCAGCAGTCAATGCCCAAAGCACAGGGAGCCCTACGAGCAGTACTTC. Protein: CASSQCPKHREPYEQYF.

The chain joins TRBV7-8 to TRBJ1-1; 9 positions match TRBD1. The ends lost 8 bases at V and 2 bases at J; junction bases unmatched: 15. Per the germline V gene, CDR1 is SGHVS and CDR2 is FQNEAQ. The CDR3 loop spans 17 amino acids. CDR3 in amino acids: CASQWRRDRAKNTEAFF. CDR3 nucleotide sequence: TGTGCCAGCCAGTGGCGACGGGACAGGGCGAAAAACACTGAAGCTTTCTTT. The full variable domain, completed using reference TRBV7-8 and TRBJ1-1, is GAGVSQSPRYKVAKRGQDVALRCDPISGHVSLFWYQQALGQGPEFLTYFQNEAQLDKSGLPSDRFFAERPEGSVSTLKIQRTQQEDSAVYLCASQWRRDRAKNTEAFFGQGTRLTVV.